This TCR beta chain comes out of a study of blood T cell repertoires in COVID-19. The CDR3 covers 16 residues. Germline assignment: CDR1 SGHRS and CDR2 YFSETQ. Trimming stripped 3 bases from V and 5 bases from J, with 20 bases between. Some clones are missing from TCRdb's copy, which holds only in-frame ones; the method was immunoSEQ multiplex PCR. The repertoire holds a few hundred thousand clones, with 88% as singletons. This clone was counted once. The genes are TRBV5-1 and TRBJ2-5; D might be TRBD1 (5 bases). Sequences were obtained from peripheral blood. This TCR was recovered from a woman in her thirties with COVID-19, enrolled during active disease. CDR3 loop: CASSSSTSTATETQYF. The CDR3, as DNA: TGCGCCAGCAGCTCCTCCACCTCGACAGCAACGGAGACCCAGTACTTC. The full variable domain, its missing parts supplied by reference TRBV5-1 and TRBJ2-5, is KAGVTQTPRYLIKTRGQQVTLSCSPISGHRSVSWYQQTPGQGLQFLFEYFSETQRNKGNFPGRFSGRQFSNSRSEMNVSTLELGDSALYLCASSSSTSTATETQYFGPGTRLLVL.